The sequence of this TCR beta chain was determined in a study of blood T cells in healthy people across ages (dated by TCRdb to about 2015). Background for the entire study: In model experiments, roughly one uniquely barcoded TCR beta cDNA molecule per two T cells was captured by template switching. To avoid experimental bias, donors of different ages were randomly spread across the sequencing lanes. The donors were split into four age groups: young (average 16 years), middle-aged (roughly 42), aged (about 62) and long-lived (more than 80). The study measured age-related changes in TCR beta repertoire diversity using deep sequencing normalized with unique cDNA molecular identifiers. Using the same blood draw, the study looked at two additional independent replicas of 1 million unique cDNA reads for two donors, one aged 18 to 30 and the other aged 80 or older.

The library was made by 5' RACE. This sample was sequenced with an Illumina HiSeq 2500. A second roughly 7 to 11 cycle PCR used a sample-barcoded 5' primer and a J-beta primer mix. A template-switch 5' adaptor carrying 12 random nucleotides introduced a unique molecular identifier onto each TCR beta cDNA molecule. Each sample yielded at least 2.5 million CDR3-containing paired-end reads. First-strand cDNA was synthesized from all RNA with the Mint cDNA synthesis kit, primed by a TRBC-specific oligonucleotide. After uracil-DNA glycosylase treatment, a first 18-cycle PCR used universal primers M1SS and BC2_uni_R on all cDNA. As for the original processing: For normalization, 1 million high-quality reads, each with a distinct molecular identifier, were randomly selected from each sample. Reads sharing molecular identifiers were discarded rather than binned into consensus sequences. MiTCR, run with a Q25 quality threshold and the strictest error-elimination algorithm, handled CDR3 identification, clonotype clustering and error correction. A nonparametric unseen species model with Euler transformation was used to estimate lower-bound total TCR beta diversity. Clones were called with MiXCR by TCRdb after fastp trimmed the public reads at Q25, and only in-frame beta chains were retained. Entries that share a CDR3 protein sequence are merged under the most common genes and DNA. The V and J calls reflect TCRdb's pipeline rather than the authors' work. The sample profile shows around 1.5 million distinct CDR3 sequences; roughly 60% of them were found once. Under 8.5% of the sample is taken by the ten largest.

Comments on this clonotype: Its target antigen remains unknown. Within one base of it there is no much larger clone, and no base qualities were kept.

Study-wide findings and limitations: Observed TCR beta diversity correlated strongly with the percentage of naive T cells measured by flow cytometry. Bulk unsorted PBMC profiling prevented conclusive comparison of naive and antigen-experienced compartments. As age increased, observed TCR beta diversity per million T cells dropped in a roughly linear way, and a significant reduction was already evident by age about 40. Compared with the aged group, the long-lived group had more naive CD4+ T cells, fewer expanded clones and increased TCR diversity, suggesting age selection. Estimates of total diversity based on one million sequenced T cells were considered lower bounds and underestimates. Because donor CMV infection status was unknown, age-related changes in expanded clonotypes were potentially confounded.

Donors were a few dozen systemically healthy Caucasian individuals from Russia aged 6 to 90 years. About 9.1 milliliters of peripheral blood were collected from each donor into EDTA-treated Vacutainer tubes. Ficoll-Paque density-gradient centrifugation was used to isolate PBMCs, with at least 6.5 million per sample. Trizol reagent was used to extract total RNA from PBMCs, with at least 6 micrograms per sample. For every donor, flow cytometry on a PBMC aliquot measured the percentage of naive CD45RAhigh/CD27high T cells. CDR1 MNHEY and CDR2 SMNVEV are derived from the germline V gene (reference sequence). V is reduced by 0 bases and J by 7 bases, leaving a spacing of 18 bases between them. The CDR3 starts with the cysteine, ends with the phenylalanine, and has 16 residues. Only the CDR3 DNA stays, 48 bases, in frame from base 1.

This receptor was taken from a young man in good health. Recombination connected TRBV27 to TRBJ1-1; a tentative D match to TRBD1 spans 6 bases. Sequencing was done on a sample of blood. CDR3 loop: CASSLSLPEGVHEAFF. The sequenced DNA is TGTGCCAGCAGTTTATCTCTTCCAGAGGGGGTGCATGAAGCTTTCTTT.